The entry that follows covers one T cell receptor (beta chain) sequence. Its target is unknown. In germline, CDR1 is MNHNS, CDR2 SASEGT. The CDR3 is made up of 16 amino acids. Trimming took 1 base from V and 9 from J, leaving 22 bases between them. These data belong to a study of cytomegalovirus exposure and HLA in healthy donors. Overall study findings and caveats: Later analysis associated a missense DCLRE1C variant with TCR beta V- and J-gene trimming.

60 Vbeta and 13 Jbeta primers were used in PCR. Clones were read by immunoSEQ multiplex PCR, and TCRdb kept only the in-frame ones, dropping some. The ten top clones account for around 0.7%, within a sample of 200,000 or so clones. Sequencing input: PBMCs. The chain carries TRBV6-1 and TRBJ2-7; D is perhaps TRBD2 (6 bases). This clonotype was obtained from a boy aged 10-17 years in good health and CMV-seronegative. The chain's CDR3 is CASSEEGTGGTWVQYF. CDR3 nucleotide sequence: TGTGCCAGCAGTGAAGAGGGGACTGGAGGGACCTGGGTGCAGTACTTC.